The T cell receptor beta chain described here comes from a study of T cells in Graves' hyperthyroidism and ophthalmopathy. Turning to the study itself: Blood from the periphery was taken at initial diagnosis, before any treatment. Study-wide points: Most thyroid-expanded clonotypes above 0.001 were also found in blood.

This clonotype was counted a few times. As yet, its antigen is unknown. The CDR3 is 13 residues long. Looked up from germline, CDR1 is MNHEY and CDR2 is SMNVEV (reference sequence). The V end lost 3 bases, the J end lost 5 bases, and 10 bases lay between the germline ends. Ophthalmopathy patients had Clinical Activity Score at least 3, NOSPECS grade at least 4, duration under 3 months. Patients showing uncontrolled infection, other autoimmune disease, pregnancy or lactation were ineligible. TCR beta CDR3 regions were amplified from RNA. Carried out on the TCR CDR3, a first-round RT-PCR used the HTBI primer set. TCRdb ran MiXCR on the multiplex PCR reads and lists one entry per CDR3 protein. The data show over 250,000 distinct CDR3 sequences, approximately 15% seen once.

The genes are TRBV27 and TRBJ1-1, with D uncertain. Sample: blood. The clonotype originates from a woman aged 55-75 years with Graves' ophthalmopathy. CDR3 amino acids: CASSLGPKTEAFF. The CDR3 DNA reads TGTGCCAGCAGTTTGGGTCCGAAGACTGAAGCTTTCTTT.